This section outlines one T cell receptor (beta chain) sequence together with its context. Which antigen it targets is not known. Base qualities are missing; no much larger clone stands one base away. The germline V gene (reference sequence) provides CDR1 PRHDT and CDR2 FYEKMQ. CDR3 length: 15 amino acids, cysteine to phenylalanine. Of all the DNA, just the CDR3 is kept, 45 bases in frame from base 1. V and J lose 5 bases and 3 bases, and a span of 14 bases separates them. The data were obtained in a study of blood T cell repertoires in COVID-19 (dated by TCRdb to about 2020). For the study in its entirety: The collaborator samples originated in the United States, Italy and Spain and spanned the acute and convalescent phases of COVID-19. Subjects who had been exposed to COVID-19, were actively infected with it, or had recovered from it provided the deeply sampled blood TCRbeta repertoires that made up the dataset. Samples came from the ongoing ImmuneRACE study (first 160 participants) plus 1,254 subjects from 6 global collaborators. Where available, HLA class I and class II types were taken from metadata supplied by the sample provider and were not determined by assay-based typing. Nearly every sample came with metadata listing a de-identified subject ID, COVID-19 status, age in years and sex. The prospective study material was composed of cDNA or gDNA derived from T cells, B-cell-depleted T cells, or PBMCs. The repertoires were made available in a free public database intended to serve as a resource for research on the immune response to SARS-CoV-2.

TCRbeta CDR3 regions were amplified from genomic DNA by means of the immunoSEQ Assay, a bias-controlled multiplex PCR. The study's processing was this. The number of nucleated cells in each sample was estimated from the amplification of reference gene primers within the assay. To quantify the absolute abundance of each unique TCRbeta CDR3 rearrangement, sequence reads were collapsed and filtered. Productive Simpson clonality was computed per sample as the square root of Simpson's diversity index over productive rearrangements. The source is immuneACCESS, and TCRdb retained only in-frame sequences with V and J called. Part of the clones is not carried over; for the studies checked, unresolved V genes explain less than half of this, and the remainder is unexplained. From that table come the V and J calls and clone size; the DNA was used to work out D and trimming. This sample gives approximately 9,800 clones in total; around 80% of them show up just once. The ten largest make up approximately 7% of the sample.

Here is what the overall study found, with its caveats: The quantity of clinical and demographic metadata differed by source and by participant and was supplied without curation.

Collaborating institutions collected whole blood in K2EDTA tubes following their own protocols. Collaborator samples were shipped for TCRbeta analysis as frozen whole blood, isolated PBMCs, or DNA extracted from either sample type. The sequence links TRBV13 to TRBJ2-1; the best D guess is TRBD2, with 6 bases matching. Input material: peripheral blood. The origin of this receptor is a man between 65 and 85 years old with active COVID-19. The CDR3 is CASSLFRDFYNEQFF. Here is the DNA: TGTGCCAGCAGCCTCTTCCGGGACTTCTACAATGAGCAGTTCTTC.